These T cell receptor beta chains were read from a single sample in a study of CD8+ T cells in alopecia areata. TCRdb keeps only in-frame clones here, not all; method: immunoSEQ multiplex PCR. The sample has more than 150,000 clones, approximately 49% seen once. This sample comprised CD8+ T cells sorted from blood, obtained at roughly week 52, from a patient treated with tofacitinib. Source of these receptors: a human donor with alopecia areata. CDR3s include the opening cysteine and the closing phenylalanine or tryptophan. The order of the fields is D gene, clone size, V gene, J gene, CDR3 protein, CDR3 DNA. The D gene is left open where the match is weak. Some rows mark clone size as missing; the rest say once, few, many or name a class of expanded clone.

TRBD2	-	TRBV9	TRBJ2-3	CASRRSGGGSTDTQYF	TGTGCCAGCAGGAGATCTGGCGGGGGGAGCACAGATACGCAGTATTTT
TRBD1	-	TRBV7-2	TRBJ2-7	CASSHRDRGYEQYF	TGTGCCAGCAGCCACCGGGACAGGGGTTACGAGCAGTACTTC
-	few	TRBV29-1	TRBJ2-7	CSVEDGGGDEQYF	TGCAGCGTTGAAGATGGGGGGGGCGACGAGCAGTACTTC
TRBD1	few	TRBV7-9	TRBJ2-3	CASSWGQGGTDTQYF	TGTGCCAGCAGCTGGGGACAGGGTGGCACAGATACGCAGTATTTT
TRBD1	-	TRBV9	TRBJ2-7	CASSESGTGYEQYF	TGTGCCAGCAGCGAATCCGGGACAGGCTACGAGCAGTACTTC
TRBD2	few	TRBV5-1	TRBJ2-7	CASSPGGNPYEQYF	TGCGCCAGCAGCCCCGGGGGGAACCCCTACGAGCAGTACTTC
-	few	TRBV29-1	TRBJ2-3	CSAPPGGTDTQYF	TGCAGCGCTCCCCCCGGGGGCACAGATACGCAGTATTTT
-	-	TRBV4-2	TRBJ1-1	CASSHLGGSEAFF	TGTGCCAGCAGCCACTTAGGGGGATCTGAAGCTTTCTTT
-	-	TRBV6-6	TRBJ1-5	CASSYFPGDAQPQHF	TGTGCCAGCAGTTACTTCCCAGGGGATGCCCAGCCCCAGCATTTT
TRBD2	-	TRBV30	TRBJ2-2	CAWSSGENTGELFF	TGTGCCTGGAGTAGCGGGGAGAACACCGGGGAGCTGTTTTTT
-	-	TRBV30	TRBJ1-6	CAWSAQGSYNSPLHF	TGTGCCTGGAGTGCGCAGGGATCCTATAATTCACCCCTCCACTTT
TRBD2	-	TRBV11-2	TRBJ2-5	CASSLDASGGPGAQYF	TGTGCCAGCAGCTTAGATGCTAGCGGGGGCCCTGGGGCCCAGTACTTC
TRBD1	-	TRBV6-5	TRBJ1-1	CASSYSMGQVNTEAFF	TGTGCCAGCAGTTACTCGATGGGACAGGTGAACACTGAAGCTTTCTTT
-	-	TRBV28	TRBJ2-7	CASTARADGTHYEQYF	TGTGCCAGCACCGCAAGAGCTGATGGGACGCACTACGAGCAGTACTTC
TRBD1	-	TRBV2	TRBJ1-5	CASMVPGQGDQPQHF	TGTGCCAGCATGGTTCCGGGACAGGGGGATCAGCCCCAGCATTTT
-	-	TRBV30	TRBJ1-5	CAWSVRTGYQPQHF	TGTGCCTGGAGTGTGAGGACTGGATATCAGCCCCAGCATTTT
TRBD1	-	TRBV30	TRBJ2-7	CAWSFTDRLSYEQYF	TGTGCCTGGAGTTTTACGGACAGGCTCTCCTACGAGCAGTACTTC
-	-	TRBV13	TRBJ1-2	CASRWTEDNYGYTF	TGTGCCAGCAGATGGACCGAAGATAACTATGGCTACACCTTC
-	-	TRBV5-1	TRBJ2-7	CASSLVPDEYEQYF	TGCGCCAGCAGCTTGGTCCCGGACGAATACGAGCAGTACTTC
-	-	TRBV19	TRBJ1-6	CASSRNNSPLHF	TGTGCCAGTAGTAGAAATAATTCACCCCTCCACTTT
-	-	TRBV4-1	TRBJ1-5	CASSQVAQESGNQPQHF	TGCGCCAGCAGCCAAGTGGCCCAGGAAAGTGGCAATCAGCCCCAGCATTTT
-	-	TRBV29-1	TRBJ2-3	CSVVRAADTQYF	TGCAGCGTTGTTAGGGCTGCAGATACGCAGTATTTT
-	-	TRBV29-1	TRBJ1-1	CSVGGQLNTEAFF	TGCAGCGTAGGAGGGCAGCTGAACACTGAAGCTTTCTTT
TRBD1	few	TRBV27	TRBJ2-2	CASSLYRGYAGELFF	TGTGCCAGCAGTTTATACAGGGGGTACGCCGGGGAGCTGTTTTTT
-	-	TRBV28	TRBJ2-5	CASSSTGETQYF	TGTGCCAGCAGTTCGACCGGTGAGACCCAGTACTTC
-	-	TRBV30	TRBJ1-3	CAWTGSGNTIYF	TGTGCCTGGACTGGCTCTGGAAACACCATATATTTT
-	-	TRBV6-5	TRBJ1-1	CASSYNGAVNTEAFF	TGTGCCAGCAGTTACAATGGGGCAGTGAACACTGAAGCTTTCTTT
TRBD1	-	TRBV23-1	TRBJ2-7	CASRPGTGMEQYF	TGCGCCAGCCGCCCCGGGACAGGGATGGAGCAGTACTTC
-	few	TRBV13	TRBJ2-7	CASSPMFRYEQYF	TGTGCCAGCAGCCCCATGTTTAGATACGAGCAGTACTTC
-	-	TRBV30	TRBJ2-1	CAWSTPQGGEQFF	TGTGCCTGGAGTACCCCTCAGGGAGGTGAGCAGTTCTTC
-	few	TRBV18	TRBJ1-1	CASSSGSAEAFF	TGTGCCAGCTCAAGCGGCAGCGCTGAAGCTTTCTTT
-	-	TRBV2	TRBJ2-5	CASSYQETQYF	TGTGCCAGCAGTTACCAAGAGACCCAGTACTTC
-	-	TRBV18	TRBJ2-1	CASSPPDLDGVSYNEQFF	TGTGCCAGCTCACCACCCGACTTGGACGGAGTCTCCTACAATGAGCAGTTCTTC
TRBD2	once	TRBV11-2	TRBJ2-1	CASSLDWRGGVNEQFF	TGTGCCAGCAGCTTAGATTGGCGGGGGGGAGTCAATGAGCAGTTCTTC
-	-	TRBV29-1	TRBJ2-1	CSVEGSSHEQFF	TGCAGCGTTGAGGGCAGTAGCCATGAGCAGTTCTTC
-	-	TRBV7-9	TRBJ1-2	CASSLSGSYGYTF	TGTGCCAGCAGCTTAAGCGGCAGCTATGGCTACACCTTC
-	few	TRBV18	TRBJ2-5	CASSPSGETQYF	TGTGCCAGCTCACCCTCGGGGGAGACCCAGTACTTC
-	few	TRBV6-1	TRBJ2-3	CASVPTTEADTQYF	TGTGCCAGCGTACCGACCACGGAAGCGGATACGCAGTATTTT
-	-	TRBV25-1	TRBJ2-2	CASRGGHTGELFF	TGTGCCAGCAGGGGGGGACACACCGGGGAGCTGTTTTTT
-	few	TRBV10-3	TRBJ1-5	CATKTGQSNQPQHF	TGTGCCACCAAGACAGGACAAAGCAATCAGCCCCAGCATTTT
-	-	TRBV6-5	TRBJ2-1	CASSYGGGTFF	TGTGCCAGCAGTTACGGAGGGGGAACTTTCTTC
-	few	TRBV4-1	TRBJ1-4	CASSQDGATNEKLFF	TGCGCCAGCAGCCAAGACGGTGCAACTAATGAAAAACTGTTTTTT
-	few	TRBV2	TRBJ2-2	CASSTPQGANTGELFF	TGTGCCAGCAGTACCCCCCAGGGTGCGAACACCGGGGAGCTGTTTTTT
-	-	TRBV29-1	TRBJ2-1	CSADNGNEQFF	TGCAGCGCCGACAACGGGAATGAGCAGTTCTTC
TRBD2	-	TRBV30	TRBJ2-1	CAWGLAGEQFF	TGTGCCTGGGGACTAGCGGGGGAGCAGTTCTTC
-	-	TRBV19	TRBJ1-1	CASSIVGGDTEAFF	TGTGCCAGTAGTATAGTCGGGGGGGACACTGAAGCTTTCTTT
-	-	TRBV7-6	TRBJ1-6	CASSPNEGESPLHF	TGTGCCAGCAGCCCCAATGAGGGGGAATCACCCCTCCACTTT
TRBD2	-	TRBV11-2	TRBJ2-2	CASSLEASGGHLHTGELFF	TGTGCCAGCAGCTTAGAGGCTAGCGGGGGCCACCTACACACCGGGGAGCTGTTTTTT
TRBD2	-	TRBV30	TRBJ2-3	CAWSEGLVLGTDTQYF	TGTGCCTGGAGTGAGGGACTAGTCTTGGGCACAGATACGCAGTATTTT
TRBD2	few	TRBV25-1	TRBJ2-2	CASTSSGVLVGELFF	TGTGCCAGCACGTCTAGCGGGGTCTTGGTCGGGGAGCTGTTTTTT
TRBD1	-	TRBV27	TRBJ1-6	CASRYRGSLYNSPLHF	TGTGCCAGCAGGTACAGGGGGAGCCTCTATAATTCACCCCTCCACTTT
TRBD2	-	TRBV29-1	TRBJ2-7	CSAVRREGPYEQYF	TGCAGCGCAGTGAGACGGGAGGGCCCCTACGAGCAGTACTTC
-	-	TRBV2	TRBJ2-7	CASSEVGGAAYEQYF	TGTGCCAGCAGTGAAGTAGGAGGCGCCGCCTACGAGCAGTACTTC
TRBD2	-	TRBV7-9	TRBJ2-5	CASSPVTSQATQYF	TGTGCCAGCAGCCCGGTGACTAGCCAAGCGACCCAGTACTTC